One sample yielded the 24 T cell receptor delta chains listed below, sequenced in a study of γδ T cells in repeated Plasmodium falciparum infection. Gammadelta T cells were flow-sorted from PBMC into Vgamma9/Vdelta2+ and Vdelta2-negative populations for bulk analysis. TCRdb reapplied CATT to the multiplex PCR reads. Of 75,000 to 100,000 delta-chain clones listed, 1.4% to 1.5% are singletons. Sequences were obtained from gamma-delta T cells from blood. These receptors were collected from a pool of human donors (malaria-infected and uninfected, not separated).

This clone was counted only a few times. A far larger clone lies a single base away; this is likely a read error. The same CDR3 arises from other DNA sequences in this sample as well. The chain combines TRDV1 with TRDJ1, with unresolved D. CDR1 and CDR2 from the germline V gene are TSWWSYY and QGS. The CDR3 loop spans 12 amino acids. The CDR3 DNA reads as TGTGCTCTTGGGCCGTACACCGATAAACTCATCTTC. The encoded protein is CALGPYTDKLIF.

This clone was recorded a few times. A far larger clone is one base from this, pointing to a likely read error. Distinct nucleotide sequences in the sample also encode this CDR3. In DNA, the CDR3 is TGCGCCTTTTCATTCCTGGGGTTGTACACCGATAAACTCATCTTT. As protein: CAFSFLGLYTDKLIF. The rearrangement uses TRDV3 and TRDJ1; possibly TRDD3 for D (6 bases). There are 15 residues in the CDR3. Germline V gene sequence: CDR1 TVYSNPD, CDR2 GDNSRS (reference sequence). The full variable domain, with the rest looked up from reference TRDV3 and TRDJ1, is CDKVTQSSPDQTVASGSEVVLLCTYDTVYSNPDLFWYRIRPDYSFQFVFYGDNSRSEGADFTQGRFSVKHILTQKAFHLVISPVRTEDSATYYCAFSFLGLYTDKLIFGKGTRVTVEP.

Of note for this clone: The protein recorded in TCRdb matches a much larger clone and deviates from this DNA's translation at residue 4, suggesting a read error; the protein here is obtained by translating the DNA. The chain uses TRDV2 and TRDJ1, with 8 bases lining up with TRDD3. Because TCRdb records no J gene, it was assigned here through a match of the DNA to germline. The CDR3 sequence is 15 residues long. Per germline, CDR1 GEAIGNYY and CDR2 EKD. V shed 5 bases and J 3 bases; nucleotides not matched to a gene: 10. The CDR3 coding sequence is TGTGCCTGTGTCGCCTTACTGGGGGGGGCCGATAAACTCATCTTT. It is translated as CACVALLGGADKLIF.

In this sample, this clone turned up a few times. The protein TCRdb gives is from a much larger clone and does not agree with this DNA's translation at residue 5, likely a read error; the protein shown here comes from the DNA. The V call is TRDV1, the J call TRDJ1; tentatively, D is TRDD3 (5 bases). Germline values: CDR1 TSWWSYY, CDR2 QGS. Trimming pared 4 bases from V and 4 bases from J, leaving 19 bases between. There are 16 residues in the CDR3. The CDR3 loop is CALGVPLCQGVDKLIF. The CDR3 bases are TGTGCTCTTGGGGTACCCCTCTGCCAGGGGGTCGATAAACTCATCTTT.

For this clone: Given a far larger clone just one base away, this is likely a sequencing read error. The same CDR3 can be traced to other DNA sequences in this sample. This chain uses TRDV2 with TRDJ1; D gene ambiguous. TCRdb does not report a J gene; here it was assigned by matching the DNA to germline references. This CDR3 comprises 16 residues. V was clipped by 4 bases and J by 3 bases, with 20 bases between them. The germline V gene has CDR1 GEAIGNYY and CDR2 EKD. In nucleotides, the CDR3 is TGTGCCTGTGATCAATGCCGCCCCTCCAAGCCCGATAAACTCATCTTT. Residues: CACDQCRPSKPDKLIF.

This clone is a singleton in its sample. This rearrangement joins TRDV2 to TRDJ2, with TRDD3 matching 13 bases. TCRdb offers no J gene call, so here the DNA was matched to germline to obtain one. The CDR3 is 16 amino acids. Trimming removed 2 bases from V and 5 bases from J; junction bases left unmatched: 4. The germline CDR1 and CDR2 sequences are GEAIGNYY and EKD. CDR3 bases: TGTGCCTGTGACAAACTGGGGGATACGGAAACAGCACAACTCTTCTTT. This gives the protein CACDKLGDTETAQLFF.

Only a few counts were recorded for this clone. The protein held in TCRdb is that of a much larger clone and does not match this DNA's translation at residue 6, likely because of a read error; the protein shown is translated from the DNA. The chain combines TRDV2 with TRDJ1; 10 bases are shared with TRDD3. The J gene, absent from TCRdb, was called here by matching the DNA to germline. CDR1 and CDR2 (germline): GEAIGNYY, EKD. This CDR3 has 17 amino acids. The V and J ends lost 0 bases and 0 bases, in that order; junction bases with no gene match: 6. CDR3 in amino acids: CACDTAGTGGYTDKLIF. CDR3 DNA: TGTGCCTGTGACACCGCCGGTACTGGGGGATACACCGATAAACTCATCTTT.

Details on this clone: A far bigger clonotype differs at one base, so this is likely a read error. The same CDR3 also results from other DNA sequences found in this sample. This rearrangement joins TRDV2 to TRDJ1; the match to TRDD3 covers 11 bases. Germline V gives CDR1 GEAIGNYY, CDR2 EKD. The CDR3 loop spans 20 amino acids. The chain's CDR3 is CACDTVGGLGDIPDTDKLIF. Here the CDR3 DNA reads TGTGCCTGTGACACCGTTGGGGGACTGGGGGATATTCCCGACACCGATAAGCTCATCTTT.

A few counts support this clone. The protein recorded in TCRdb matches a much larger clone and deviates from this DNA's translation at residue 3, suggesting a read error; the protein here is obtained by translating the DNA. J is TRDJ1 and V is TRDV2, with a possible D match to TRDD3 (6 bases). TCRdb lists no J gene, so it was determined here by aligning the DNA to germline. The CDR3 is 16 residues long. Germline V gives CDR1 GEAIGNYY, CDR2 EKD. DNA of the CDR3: TGTGCCCGTGACACCGTTGGGGGCCCCACCCCCGATAAACTCATCTTT. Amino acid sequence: CARDTVGGPTPDKLIF.

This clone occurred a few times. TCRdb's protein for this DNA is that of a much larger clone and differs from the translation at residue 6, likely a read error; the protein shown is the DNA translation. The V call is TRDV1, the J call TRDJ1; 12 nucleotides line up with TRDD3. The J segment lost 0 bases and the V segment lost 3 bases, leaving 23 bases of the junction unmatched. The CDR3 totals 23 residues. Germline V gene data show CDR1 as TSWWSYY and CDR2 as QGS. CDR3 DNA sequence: TGTGCTCTTGGGGAGGTTCCTAGACATTTCGTACTGGGGGATACTCCGTACACCGATAAACTCATCTTT. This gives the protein CALGEVPRHFVLGDTPYTDKLIF.

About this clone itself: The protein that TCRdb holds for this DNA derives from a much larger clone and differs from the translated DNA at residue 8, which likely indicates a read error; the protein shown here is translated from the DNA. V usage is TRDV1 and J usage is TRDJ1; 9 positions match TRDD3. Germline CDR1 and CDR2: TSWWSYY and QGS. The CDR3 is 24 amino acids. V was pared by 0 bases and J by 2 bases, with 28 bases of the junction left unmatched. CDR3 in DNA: TGTGCTCTTGGGGAACTATTCCTCCATCGCACTAAAGAATCCTGGGGGATCCCAACCGATAAACTCATCTTT. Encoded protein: CALGELFLHRTKESWGIPTDKLIF.

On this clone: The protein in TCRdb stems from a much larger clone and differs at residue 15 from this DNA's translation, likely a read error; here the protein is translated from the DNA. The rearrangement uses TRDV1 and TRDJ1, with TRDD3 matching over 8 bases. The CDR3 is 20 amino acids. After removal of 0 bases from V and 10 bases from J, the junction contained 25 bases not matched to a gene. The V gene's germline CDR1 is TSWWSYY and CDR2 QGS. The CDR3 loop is CALGELVPGPNWGHRVGLIF. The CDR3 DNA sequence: TGTGCTCTTGGGGAACTAGTACCTGGGCCTAACTGGGGGCACCGGGTGGGACTCATCTTT.

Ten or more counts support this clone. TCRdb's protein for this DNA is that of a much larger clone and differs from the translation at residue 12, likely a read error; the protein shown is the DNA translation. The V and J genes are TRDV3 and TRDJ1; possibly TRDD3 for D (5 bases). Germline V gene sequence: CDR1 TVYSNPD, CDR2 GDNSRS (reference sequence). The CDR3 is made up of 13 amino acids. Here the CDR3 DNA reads TGTGCCTTCCTAGCCCCTGGGACCGATAAACTCACCTTT. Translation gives CAFLAPGTDKLTF.

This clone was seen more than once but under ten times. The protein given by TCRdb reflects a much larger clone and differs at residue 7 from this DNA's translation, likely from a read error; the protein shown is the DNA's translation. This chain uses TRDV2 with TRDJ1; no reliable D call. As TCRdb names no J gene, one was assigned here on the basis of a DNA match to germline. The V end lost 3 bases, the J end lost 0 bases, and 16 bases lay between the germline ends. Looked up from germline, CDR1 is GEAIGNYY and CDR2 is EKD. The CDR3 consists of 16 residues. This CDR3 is CACDYARGYYTDKLIF. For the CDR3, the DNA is TGTGCCTGTGACTACGCTAGGGGCTATTACACCGATAAACTCATCTTT.

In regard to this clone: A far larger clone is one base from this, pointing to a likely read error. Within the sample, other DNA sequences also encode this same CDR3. The CDR3 spells CAFKRHFLRLTGGYKRADKLIF. CDR3 nucleotides: TGTGCCTTTAAGCGCCACTTCCTACGTCTGACTGGGGGATACAAGCGGGCCGATAAACTCATCTTC. For the V gene the call is TRDV3; the J gene has no call; TRDD3, the table's D call, lacks a check against the DNA. Germline V CDR1 and CDR2: TVYSNPD, GDNSRS (reference sequence). CDR3 length: 22 residues.

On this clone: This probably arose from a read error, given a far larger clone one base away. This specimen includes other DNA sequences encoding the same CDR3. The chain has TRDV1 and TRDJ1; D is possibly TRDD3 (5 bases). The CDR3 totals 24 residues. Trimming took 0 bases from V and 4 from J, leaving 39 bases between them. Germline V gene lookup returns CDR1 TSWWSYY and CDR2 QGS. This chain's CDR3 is CALGELDKGKKSLSLLTQSDKLIF. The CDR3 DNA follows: TGTGCTCTTGGGGAACTAGATAAGGGGAAGAAGAGCCTATCCCTCCTCACACAGAGCGATAAACTCATCTTT.

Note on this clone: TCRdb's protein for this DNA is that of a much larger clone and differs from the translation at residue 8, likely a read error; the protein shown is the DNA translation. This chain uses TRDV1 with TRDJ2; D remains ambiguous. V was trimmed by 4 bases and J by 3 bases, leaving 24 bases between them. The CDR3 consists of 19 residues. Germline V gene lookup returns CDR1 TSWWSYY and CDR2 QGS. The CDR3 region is CALGGLRTSTLTLTAQLFF. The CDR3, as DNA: TGTGCTCTTGGGGGGCTACGAACCAGCACCCTAACCCTGACAGCACAACTCTTCTTT.

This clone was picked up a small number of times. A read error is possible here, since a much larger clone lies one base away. CDR3 sequence reads: CALGEGCIPKGQTEEYTDKLIF. In nucleotides, the CDR3 is TGTGCTCTTGGGGAAGGCTGCATCCCTAAGGGGCAAACCGAAGAGTACACCGATAAACTCATCTTT. The rearrangement links TRDV1 to TRDJ1, with D uncertain. TCRdb leaves out the J gene; it was filled in here by matching the DNA to germline. Between the trimmed V and J ends, which lost 2 bases and 0 bases, there was a span of 31 bases. The V gene's germline CDR1 is TSWWSYY and CDR2 QGS. The CDR3 loop spans 22 amino acids.

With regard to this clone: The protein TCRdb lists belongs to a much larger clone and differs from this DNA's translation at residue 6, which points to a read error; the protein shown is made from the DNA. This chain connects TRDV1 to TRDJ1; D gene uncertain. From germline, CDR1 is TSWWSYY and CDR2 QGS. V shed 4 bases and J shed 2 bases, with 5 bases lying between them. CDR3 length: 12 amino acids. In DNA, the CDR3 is TGTGCTCTTGGGGCCCCGACCGATAAACTCATCTTT. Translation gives CALGAPTDKLIF.

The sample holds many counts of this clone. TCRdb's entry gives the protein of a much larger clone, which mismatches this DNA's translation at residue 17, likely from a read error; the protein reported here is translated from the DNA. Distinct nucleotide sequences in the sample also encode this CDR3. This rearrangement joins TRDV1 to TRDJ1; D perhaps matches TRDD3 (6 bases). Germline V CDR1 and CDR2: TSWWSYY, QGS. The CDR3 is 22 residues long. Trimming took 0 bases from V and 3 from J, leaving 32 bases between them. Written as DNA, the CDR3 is TGTGCTCTTGGGGAACTTTCGCCTGCCTACGCCTGGAGGATACCGTACGCCGATAAACTCATCTTT. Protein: CALGELSPAYAWRIPYADKLIF.

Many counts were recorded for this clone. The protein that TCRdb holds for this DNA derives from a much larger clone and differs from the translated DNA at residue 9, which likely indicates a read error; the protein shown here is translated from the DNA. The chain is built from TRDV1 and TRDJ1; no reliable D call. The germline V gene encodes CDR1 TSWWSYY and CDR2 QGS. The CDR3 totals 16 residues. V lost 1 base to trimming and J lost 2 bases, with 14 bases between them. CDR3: CALGEHEGVGTDKLIF. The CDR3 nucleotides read TGTGCTCTTGGGGAACATGAGGGAGTAGGGACCGATAAACTCATCTTT.

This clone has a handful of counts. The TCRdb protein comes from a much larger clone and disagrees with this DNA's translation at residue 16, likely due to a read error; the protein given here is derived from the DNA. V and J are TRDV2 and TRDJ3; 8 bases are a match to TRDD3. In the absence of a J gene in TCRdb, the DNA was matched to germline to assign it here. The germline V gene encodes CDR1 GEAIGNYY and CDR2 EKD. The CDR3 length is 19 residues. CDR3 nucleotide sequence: TGTGCCTGTGACACCGCCGACTGGGGGTTAAACTGGGACACCCGACGGATGTTTTTC. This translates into CACDTADWGLNWDTRRMFF.

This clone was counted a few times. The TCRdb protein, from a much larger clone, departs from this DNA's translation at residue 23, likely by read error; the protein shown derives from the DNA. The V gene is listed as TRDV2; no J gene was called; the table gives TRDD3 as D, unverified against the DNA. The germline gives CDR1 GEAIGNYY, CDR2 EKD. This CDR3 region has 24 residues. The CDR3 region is CACAPRFLRRGDRFLPKYTDKLTF. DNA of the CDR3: TGTGCCTGTGCCCCCCGCTTCCTACGAAGGGGGGATAGGTTCTTGCCTAAGTACACCGATAAACTCACCTTT.

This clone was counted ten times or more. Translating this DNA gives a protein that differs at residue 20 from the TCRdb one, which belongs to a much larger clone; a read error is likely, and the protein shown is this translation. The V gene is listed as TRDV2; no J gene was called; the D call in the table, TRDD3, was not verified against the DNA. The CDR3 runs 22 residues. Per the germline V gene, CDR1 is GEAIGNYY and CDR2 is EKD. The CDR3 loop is CACDTVSLGETNGVWDTRQTFF. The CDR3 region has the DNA TGTGCCTGTGACACCGTGTCCCTGGGGGAGACAAACGGGGTCTGGGACACCCGACAGACGTTTTTC.